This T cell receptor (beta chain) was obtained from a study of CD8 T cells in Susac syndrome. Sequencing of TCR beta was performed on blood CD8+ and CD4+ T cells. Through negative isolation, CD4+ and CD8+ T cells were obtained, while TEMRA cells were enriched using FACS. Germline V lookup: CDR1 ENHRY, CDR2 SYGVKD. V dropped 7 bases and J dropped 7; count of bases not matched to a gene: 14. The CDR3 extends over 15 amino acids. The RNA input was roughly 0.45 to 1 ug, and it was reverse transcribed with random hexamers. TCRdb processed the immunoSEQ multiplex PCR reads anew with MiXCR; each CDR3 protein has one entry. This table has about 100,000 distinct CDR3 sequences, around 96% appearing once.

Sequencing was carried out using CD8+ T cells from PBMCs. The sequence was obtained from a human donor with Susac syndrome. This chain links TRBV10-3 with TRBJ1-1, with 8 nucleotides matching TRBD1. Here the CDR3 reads CAIMTRTGSNYEAFF. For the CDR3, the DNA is TGTGCCATCATGACCAGGACAGGGTCCAATTATGAAGCTTTCTTT.